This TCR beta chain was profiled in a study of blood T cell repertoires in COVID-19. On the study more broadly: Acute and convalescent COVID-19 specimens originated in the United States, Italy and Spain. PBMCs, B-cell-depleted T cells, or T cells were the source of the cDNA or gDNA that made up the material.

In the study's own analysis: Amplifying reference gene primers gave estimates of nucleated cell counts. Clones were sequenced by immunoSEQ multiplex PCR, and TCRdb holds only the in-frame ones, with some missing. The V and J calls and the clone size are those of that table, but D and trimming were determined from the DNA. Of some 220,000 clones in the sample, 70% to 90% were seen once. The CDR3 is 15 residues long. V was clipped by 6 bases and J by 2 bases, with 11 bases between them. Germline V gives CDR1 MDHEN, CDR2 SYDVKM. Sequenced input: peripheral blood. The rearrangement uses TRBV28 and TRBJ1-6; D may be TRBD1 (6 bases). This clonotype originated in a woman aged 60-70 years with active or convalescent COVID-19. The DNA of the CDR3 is TGTGCCAGCAGACCTGGACAGACCTATAATTCACCCCTCCACTTT. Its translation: CASRPGQTYNSPLHF. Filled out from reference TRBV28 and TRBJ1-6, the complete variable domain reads DVKVTQSSRYLVKRTGEKVFLECVQDMDHENMFWYRQDPGLGLRLIYFSYDVKMKEKGDIPEGYSVSREKKERFSLILESASTNQTSMYLCASRPGQTYNSPLHFGNGTRLTVT.